This note documents a single T cell receptor beta chain sequence. Extraction and reverse transcription of RNA yielded cDNA as the sequencing template. Sequenced by immunoSEQ multiplex PCR; TCRdb stores in-frame clones only, minus some. The repertoire has roughly 170,000 clones, 59% of them found once; the top ten carry roughly 14%. The CDR3 sequence is 16 residues long. Trimming took 0 bases from V and 5 from J, leaving 13 bases between them. In germline, CDR1 is MGHRA, CDR2 YSYEKL. The data were taken from a study of CD8+ T cells in alopecia areata. This chain links TRBV4-1 with TRBJ1-4, with unresolved D. The sequenced sample was CD4+ T cells sorted from blood, obtained at week 0. This sequence originates from a human donor with alopecia areata. CDR3 sequence (DNA): TGCGCCAGCAGCCAAGAAGGTCGGGGAGGGAATGAAAAACTGTTTTTT. It encodes CASSQEGRGGNEKLFF.